One and the same sample provided the 21 T cell receptor beta chains below, sequenced in a study of blood T cell repertoires in COVID-19. Profiled with immunoSEQ multiplex PCR; TCRdb holds only in-frame clones, not every one. The table lists fewer than 250,000 clones, around 81% of them singletons, with around 9.3% in the top ten. The sequencing sample was made of PBMCs or T cells enriched from blood (not recorded which). Receptors originate from a woman in her 50s with acute COVID-19.

This chain connects TRBV7-2 to TRBJ2-1; TRBD1 agrees at 9 bases. CDR3 size: 15 residues. The germline V gene encodes CDR1 SGHTA and CDR2 FQGNSA. V was clipped by 4 bases and J by 10 bases; unmatched bases: 11. CDR3 residues: CASSSPGTGILEQFF. In DNA form, the CDR3 reads TGTGCCAGCAGCTCCCCCGGGACAGGGATTCTAGAGCAGTTCTTC.

This clone occurred once. The chain employs TRBV7-2 and TRBJ1-5; the D gene is possibly TRBD1 (6 bases). Germline-derived CDR1 and CDR2 are SGHTA and FQGNSA. The CDR3 spans 15 residues. The V and J ends lost 5 bases and 2 bases respectively, with 13 bases between them. This chain's CDR3 is CASSNRQEGNQPQHF. Here the CDR3 DNA reads TGTGCCAGCAGCAACCGACAGGAAGGCAATCAGCCCCAGCATTTT.

J is TRBJ1-2 and V is TRBV5-8; a possible D gene is TRBD1 (6 bases). The CDR3 is 14 residues long. Germline V lookup: CDR1 SGHTS, CDR2 YDEGEE. V lost 5 bases, J lost 1 base, and 12 bases lay in between. CDR3 DNA sequence: TGTGCCAGCAGGCTACAGGGATTTAACTATGGCTACACCTTC. Translating it yields CASRLQGFNYGYTF.

This clone was seen once. The gene calls are TRBV2 and TRBJ2-4; TRBD1 might be the D (6 bases). Germline loops: CDR1 SNHLY, CDR2 FYNNEI. The CDR3 length is 14 residues. V lost 9 bases to trimming and J lost 3 bases, with 15 bases between them. The CDR3, as DNA: TGTGCCAGTCAACAGGGTGAGCACAAAAACATTCAGTACTTC. It specifies CASQQGEHKNIQYF.

The chain employs TRBV10-3 and TRBJ2-1; D not resolved. This CDR3 spans 11 amino acids. Between the trimmed V and J ends, which lost 6 bases and 8 bases, there was a span of 8 bases. Germline V gene lookup returns CDR1 ENHRY and CDR2 SYGVKD. The DNA of the CDR3 is TGTGCCATCAGCTTAGCAGATGAGCAGTTCTTC. Its translation is CAISLADEQFF.

The chain links TRBV7-2 to TRBJ2-4; D not certain. Trimming took 5 bases from V and 9 from J, leaving 11 bases between them. The CDR3 is made up of 12 amino acids. Germline CDR1 and CDR2: SGHTA and FQGNSA. The CDR3 protein is CASSPDSGIQYF. The CDR3, as DNA: TGTGCCAGCAGCCCCGACTCGGGCATTCAGTACTTC.

The chain links TRBV4-3 to TRBJ2-7, with D possibly being TRBD1 (6 bases). From germline, CDR1 is LGHNA and CDR2 YSLEER. The CDR3 sequence is 14 residues long. Trimming took off 3 bases at V and 1 base at J, with 10 bases between the two ends. CDR3 region: CASSQEQGSYEQYF. The CDR3 coding sequence is TGCGCCAGCAGCCAGGAACAGGGATCCTACGAGCAGTACTTC.

This clone is a singleton in its sample. The CDR3 reads CASRGQMNTEAFF. CDR3 sequence (DNA): TGTGCCAGCAGAGGACAGATGAACACTGAAGCTTTCTTT. J is TRBJ1-1 and V is TRBV25-1, with D perhaps matching TRBD1 (6 bases). V lost 6 bases and J lost 0, with 8 bases in between. CDR1 and CDR2 (germline): MGHDK, SYGVNS. This CDR3 has 13 amino acids.

The DNA for the CDR3 is TGTGCCAGCAGCTTAAGAGGTTACGGTGAAAAACTGTTTTTT. As protein: CASSLRGYGEKLFF. The chain carries TRBV5-6 and TRBJ1-4; D uncertain. Trimming took off 2 bases at V and 7 bases at J, with 12 bases between the two ends. This CDR3 comprises 14 residues. The V gene's germline CDR1 is SGHDT and CDR2 YYEEEE.

The V and J genes are TRBV11-3 and TRBJ2-1; D possibly corresponds to TRBD2 (5 bases). This CDR3 is built from 13 residues. Germline CDR1 reads SGHNT; CDR2 reads YENEEA. Between the trimmed V and J ends, which lost 5 bases and 4 bases, there was a span of 9 bases. The CDR3 sequence is CASSRAEYNEQFF. Written as DNA, the CDR3 is TGTGCCAGCAGCAGAGCGGAATACAATGAGCAGTTCTTC.

The chain combines TRBV5-4 with TRBJ1-1; D gene uncertain. CDR3 length: 16 residues. Trimming left V 4 bases short and J 4 bases short, with 20 bases between. Germline CDR1 is SGHNT and CDR2 is YYREEE (reference sequence). CDR3 protein: CASSPGGRRLFTEAFF. DNA for the CDR3: TGTGCCAGCAGCCCGGGAGGAAGGAGGCTCTTCACTGAAGCTTTCTTT.

CDR3 DNA: TGTGCCAGCAGTCGGGAGGTCGAGCAGTACTTC. Its translation is CASSREVEQYF. J is TRBJ2-7 and V is TRBV7-9; 7 bases are a match to TRBD2. Per the germline V gene, CDR1 is SEHNR and CDR2 is FQNEAQ (reference sequence). CDR3 size: 11 residues. J gave up 6 bases and V 6 bases, and 2 bases lay outside the gene matches. Full variable domain (remainder filled in from reference TRBV7-9 and TRBJ2-7): DTGVSQNPRHKITKRGQNVTFRCDPISEHNRLYWYRQTLGQGPEFLTYFQNEAQLEKSRLLSDRFSAERPKGSFSTLEIQRTEQGDSAMYLCASSREVEQYFGPGTRLTVT.

The chain joins TRBV9 to TRBJ1-2; possibly TRBD1 for D (6 bases). The ends were cut back, 3 bases at V and 6 bases at J, with 15 bases in the middle. This CDR3 is 14 amino acids long. CDR1 and CDR2 (germline): SGDLS, YYNGEE. The CDR3 DNA sequence: TGTGCCAGCAGCGGGACAGCTCAATCGGATGGCTACACCTTC. It codes for CASSGTAQSDGYTF. The variable domain in full, with the rest retrieved from reference TRBV9 and TRBJ1-2, is DSGVTQTPKHLITATGQRVTLRCSPRSGDLSVYWYQQSLDQGLQFLIQYYNGEERAKGNILERFSAQQFPDLHSELNLSSLELGDSALYFCASSGTAQSDGYTFGSGTRLTVV.

This chain connects TRBV19 to TRBJ1-2; 10 bases are shared with TRBD1. The CDR3 totals 15 residues. Germline CDR1 is LNHDA and CDR2 is SQIVND (reference sequence). J gave up 2 bases and V 6 bases, and 6 bases lay outside the gene matches. CDR3 residues: CASSLGGQGNYGYTF. The CDR3 nucleotides are TGTGCCAGTAGCCTTGGGGGACAGGGGAACTATGGCTACACCTTC.

This clone was observed at least ten times. The rearrangement uses TRBV29-1 and TRBJ1-1; D is possibly TRBD1 (5 bases). Germline CDR1 reads SQVTM; CDR2 reads ANQGSEA. CDR3 length: 13 amino acids. V lost 6 bases and J lost 2, with 13 bases in between. The CDR3 reads CSVGTSQNTEAFF. The CDR3 DNA follows: TGCAGCGTGGGGACTTCACAAAACACTGAAGCTTTCTTT.

J is TRBJ1-1 and V is TRBV14; D gene unclear. Trimming took off 4 bases at V and 3 bases at J, with 9 bases between the two ends. The CDR3 has 13 residues. Germline assignment: CDR1 SGHDN and CDR2 FVKESK. CDR3 loop: CASSRSAYTEAFF. The CDR3 region has the DNA TGTGCCAGCAGCCGATCCGCGTACACTGAAGCTTTCTTT.

This chain uses TRBV29-1 with TRBJ2-7; D might be TRBD2 (6 bases). The CDR3 contains 12 residues. V dropped 4 bases and J dropped 3 bases, with 10 bases sitting between them. Germline CDR1 reads SQVTM; CDR2 reads ANQGSEA. CDR3 sequence (DNA): TGCAGCGTTGGGGGGGACGGCTACGAGCAGTACTTC. It codes for CSVGGDGYEQYF.

The chain carries TRBV19 and TRBJ1-6, with 7 bases fitting TRBD1. CDR3 length: 14 amino acids. CDR1 and CDR2 from the germline V gene are LNHDA and SQIVND (reference sequence). J was trimmed by 7 bases and V by 4 bases; bases with no gene match: 4. The CDR3 sequence is CASSRLQGNSPLHF. CDR3 bases: TGTGCCAGTAGTAGATTACAGGGGAATTCACCCCTCCACTTT.

The DNA of the CDR3 is TGTGCCAGCAGTTACTCGATTTGGACTAGCGGAAATGAGCAGTTCTTC. Amino acid sequence: CASSYSIWTSGNEQFF. V is TRBV6-5 and J is TRBJ2-1, with 10 positions matching TRBD2. The ends lost 0 bases at V and 7 bases at J; junction bases unmatched: 6. This CDR3 is 16 amino acids long. Germline CDR1 reads MNHEY; CDR2 reads SVGAGI.

This chain links TRBV27 with TRBJ1-2, with 7 positions matching TRBD1. V trimming: 4 bases; J trimming: 4 bases; junction bases outside the gene matches: 3. The CDR3 is 13 amino acids. The germline V gene has CDR1 MNHEY and CDR2 SMNVEV (reference sequence). The CDR3 DNA sequence: TGTGCCAGCAGTTGGGACAGCGGCTATGGCTACACCTTC. It yields the protein CASSWDSGYGYTF.

This rearrangement joins TRBV25-1 to TRBJ1-1; D may be TRBD1 (5 bases). V dropped 6 bases and J dropped 10 bases, with 21 bases sitting between them. The CDR3 length is 14 residues. Germline lookup yields CDR1 MGHDK and CDR2 SYGVNS. The CDR3 sequence: CASRGPGPGEVAFF. The CDR3 DNA is TGTGCCAGCAGAGGACCGGGCCCGGGGGAGGTAGCTTTCTTT.